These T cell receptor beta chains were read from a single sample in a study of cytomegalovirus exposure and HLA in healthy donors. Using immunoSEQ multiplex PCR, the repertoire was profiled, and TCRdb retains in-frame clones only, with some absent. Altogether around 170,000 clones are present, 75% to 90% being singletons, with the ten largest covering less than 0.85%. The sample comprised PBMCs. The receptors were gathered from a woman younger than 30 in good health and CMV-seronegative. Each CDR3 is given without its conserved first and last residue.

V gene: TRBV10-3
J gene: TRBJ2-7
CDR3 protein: ATEEGAGGPDEQY

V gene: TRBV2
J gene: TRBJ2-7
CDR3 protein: ASSGQGNEQY

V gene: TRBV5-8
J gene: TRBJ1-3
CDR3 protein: ASRPRTGTGNTIY

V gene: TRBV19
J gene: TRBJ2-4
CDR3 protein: ASRSLIAKNIQY

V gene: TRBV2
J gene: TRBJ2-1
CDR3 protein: ASRTPGGTNEQF

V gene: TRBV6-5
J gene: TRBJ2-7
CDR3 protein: ASKTDRAKNYEQY

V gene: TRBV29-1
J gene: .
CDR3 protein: SAVDSPNEQY

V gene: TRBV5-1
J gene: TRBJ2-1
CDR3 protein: ASSPSRTSGGPYNEQF

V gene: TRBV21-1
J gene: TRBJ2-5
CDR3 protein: ASSKGGRGAETQY

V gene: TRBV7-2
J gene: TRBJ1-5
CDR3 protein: ASSPQGGSNQPQH

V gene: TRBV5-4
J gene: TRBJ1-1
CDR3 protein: ASSLADLNTEAF

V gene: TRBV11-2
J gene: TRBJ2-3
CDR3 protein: ASSRTRTDTQY

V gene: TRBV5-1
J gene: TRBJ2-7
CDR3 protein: ASSFISRDRGFYEQY

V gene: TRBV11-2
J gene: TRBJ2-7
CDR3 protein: ASSLDTGPYEQY

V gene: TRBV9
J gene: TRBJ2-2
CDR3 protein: ASSGGRDGELF

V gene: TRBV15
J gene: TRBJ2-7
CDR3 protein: ATSTSRTTPVEQY

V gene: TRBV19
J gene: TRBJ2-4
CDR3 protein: ASSPTNSKNIQY

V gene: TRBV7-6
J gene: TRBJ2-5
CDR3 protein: ASSSGGGGPWETQY

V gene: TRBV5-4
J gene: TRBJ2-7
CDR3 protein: ASSLGAVRGSYEQY

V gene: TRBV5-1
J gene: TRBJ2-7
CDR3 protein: ASSGDRTSTYEQY

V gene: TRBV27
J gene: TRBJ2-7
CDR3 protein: ASNRAGEYEQY

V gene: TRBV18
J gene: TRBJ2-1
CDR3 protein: ASSRGASYNEQF

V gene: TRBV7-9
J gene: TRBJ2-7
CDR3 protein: ASSLVGVYEQY

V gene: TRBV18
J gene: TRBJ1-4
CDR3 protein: ASSPPRDRGEKLF

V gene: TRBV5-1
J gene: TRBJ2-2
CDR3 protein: ASSATVSDTGELF

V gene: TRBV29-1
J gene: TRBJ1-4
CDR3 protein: SAGQGNEKLF

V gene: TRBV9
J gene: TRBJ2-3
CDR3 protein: ASNPGTTDTQY

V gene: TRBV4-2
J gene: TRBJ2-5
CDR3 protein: ASSQELASETQY